What follows are 18 T cell receptor beta chains derived from one specimen sequenced in a study of blood T cell repertoires in COVID-19. Profiling relied on immunoSEQ multiplex PCR, and the TCRdb table lists in-frame clones only, not all of them. The table lists 330,000 or so clones, approximately 89% of them singletons. Sequencing was done on a sample of PBMCs or T cells enriched from blood (not recorded which). The receptor source for this set is a man aged 25-45 years who had recovered from COVID-19.

V gene TRBV19 combines with J gene TRBJ2-1; 8 positions agree with TRBD1. CDR3 length equals 18 residues. V lost 3 bases to trimming and J lost 2 bases; unmatched junction nucleotides: 12. CDR1 is LNHDA, CDR2 SQIVND, per germline (reference sequence). In nucleotides, the CDR3 is TGTGCCAGTAGTATCGGCCCCACAGGGGGTAGAACCTACAATGAGCAGTTCTTC. It is translated as CASSIGPTGGRTYNEQFF.

This chain connects TRBV14 to TRBJ2-5, with unresolved D. Trimming removed 4 bases at V and 1 base at J, with 13 bases between. The germline V gene encodes CDR1 SGHDN and CDR2 FVKESK. This CDR3 is 15 amino acids long. The CDR3 sequence: CASSPLYWFQETQYF. CDR3 bases: TGTGCCAGCAGCCCCCTCTATTGGTTCCAAGAGACCCAGTACTTC.

V is TRBV7-8 and J is TRBJ2-7; D possibly corresponds to TRBD1 (5 bases). Germline CDR1 SGHVS, CDR2 FQNEAQ. This CDR3 has 16 residues. V was shortened by 0 bases and J by 1 base, with 13 bases between the two germline ends. For the CDR3, the DNA is TGTGCCAGCAGCTTAGCCAGGCGGAAGGGGTCCTACGAGCAGTACTTC. Translated: CASSLARRKGSYEQYF.

This sequence joins TRBV11-2 and TRBJ2-3; 11 bases align to TRBD2. The CDR3 is made up of 18 amino acids. With V trimmed by 6 bases and J by 2 bases, 13 bases remained unmatched. CDR1 and CDR2 from the germline V gene are SGHAT and FQNNGV. CDR3 DNA sequence: TGTGCCAGCAGGCAAGGGGTCCCTAGCGGGGGGCCCACAGATACGCAGTATTTT. It specifies CASRQGVPSGGPTDTQYF.

This sequence joins TRBV7-6 and TRBJ1-1; D may be TRBD1 (6 bases). The CDR3 is made up of 15 amino acids. Germline-derived CDR1 and CDR2 are SGHVS and FNYEAQ. V was clipped by 5 bases and J by 1 base, with 14 bases between them. CDR3 nucleotide sequence: TGTGCCAGCAGCGGGCCACAGGGCACGAACACTGAAGCTTTCTTT. Protein: CASSGPQGTNTEAFF.

This clone was observed a single time. The chain is built from TRBV4-2 and TRBJ1-2; perhaps TRBD1 as D (6 bases). Germline-derived CDR1 and CDR2 are LGHNA and YNFKEQ. Trimming took off 0 bases at V and 5 bases at J, with 13 bases between the two ends. CDR3 length equals 15 residues. Written as DNA, the CDR3 is TGTGCCAGCAGCCAAGAGCGGGGGCTTCGATATGGCTACACCTTC. This sequence encodes CASSQERGLRYGYTF.

This sequence joins TRBV11-2 and TRBJ1-6, with D hard to call. This CDR3 comprises 12 residues. Germline assignment: CDR1 SGHAT and CDR2 FQNNGV. Trimming left V 0 bases short and J 14 bases short, with 8 bases between. The CDR3 DNA follows: TGTGCCAGCAGCTTAGAATCGAGGACCCTCCACTTT. Residues: CASSLESRTLHF.

The chain links TRBV5-5 to TRBJ2-1; 10 positions agree with TRBD2. V was pared by 1 base and J by 8 bases, with 3 bases of the junction left unmatched. CDR3 length equals 14 residues. CDR1 SGHKS and CDR2 YYEKEE come from the germline V gene (reference sequence). DNA of the CDR3: TGTGCCAGCAGCTTGACGCTAGCGGGGGATGAGCAGTTCTTC. Translating it yields CASSLTLAGDEQFF.

The V call is TRBV13, the J call TRBJ1-5, with TRBD1 as a possible D gene (5 bases). V was clipped by 5 bases and J by 10 bases, with 15 bases between them. Germline V gene lookup returns CDR1 PRHDT and CDR2 FYEKMQ (reference sequence). The CDR3 is 13 amino acids. CDR3 in DNA: TGTGCCAGCAGCCCAGACAGAGCGGGACCCCAGCATTTT. Its protein product is CASSPDRAGPQHF.

The chain combines TRBV11-2 with TRBJ2-7, with TRBD1 identical over 9 bases. V gave up 0 bases and J gave up 5 bases; unmatched junction bases: 8. In germline, CDR1 is SGHAT, CDR2 FQNNGV. This CDR3 contains 16 residues. CDR3 loop: CASSLDSGTGFDEQYF. Written as DNA, the CDR3 is TGTGCCAGCAGCTTAGATTCCGGGACAGGGTTCGACGAGCAGTACTTC.

The chain uses TRBV6-5 and TRBJ1-2; 8 nucleotides agree with TRBD1. CDR1 and CDR2 from the germline V gene are MNHEY and SVGAGI. After removal of 6 bases from V and 3 bases from J, the junction contained 6 bases not matched to a gene. This CDR3 spans 14 amino acids. The CDR3 here is CASSPPTGDYGYTF. The DNA of the CDR3 is TGTGCCAGCAGCCCACCGACAGGGGACTATGGCTACACCTTC.

The rearrangement links TRBV5-1 to TRBJ2-1; D may be TRBD1 (8 bases). This CDR3 has 13 amino acids. Per germline, CDR1 SGHRS and CDR2 YFSETQ. Trimming took off 4 bases at V and 9 bases at J, with 14 bases between the two ends. The DNA for the CDR3 is TGCGCCAGCAGCCAGACAGGGGAGGGTGAGCAGTTCTTC. It codes for CASSQTGEGEQFF.

J is TRBJ2-7 and V is TRBV5-1, with TRBD1 identical over 9 bases. Germline values: CDR1 SGHRS, CDR2 YFSETQ. This CDR3 comprises 15 residues. The V and J ends lost 4 bases and 5 bases, in that order; junction bases with no gene match: 10. In DNA form, the CDR3 reads TGCGCCAGCAGCACGACGCCGGGACAGGGCCACGAGCAGTACTTC. Protein sequence: CASSTTPGQGHEQYF.

The chain employs TRBV21-1 and TRBJ1-2; the D segment call TRBD1 is taken from the table without a DNA check. TRBV21-1 is an annotated pseudogene. There are 12 residues in the CDR3. CDR3 protein: CASSKGSRGYTF. The DNA of the CDR3 is TGTGCCAGCAGCAAAGGCAGCAGGGGCTACACCTTC.

This clone was detected once. The V gene is TRBV5-6, the J gene TRBJ2-2; D may be TRBD1 (6 bases). The CDR3 covers 14 residues. With 2 bases removed from V and 1 base from J, the gap between germline ends came to 6 bases. Germline assignment: CDR1 SGHDT and CDR2 YYEEEE. The CDR3 DNA reads as TGTGCCAGCAGCTTCAGGGGGAACACCGGGGAGCTGTTTTTT. Amino acids: CASSFRGNTGELFF.

The chain joins TRBV28 to TRBJ1-4; 7 bases fit TRBD1. V lost 4 bases, J lost 4 bases, and 3 bases stayed unmatched. The CDR3 contains 14 residues. CDR1 is MDHEN, CDR2 SYDVKM, per germline. CDR3 DNA sequence: TGTGCCAGCAGTTCTGGACAGGATAATGAAAAACTGTTTTTT. Its translation: CASSSGQDNEKLFF.

As to this clone: At one end the junction does not follow the germline gene, possibly because of a read error. The genes are TRBV9 and TRBJ2-1; 8 bases line up with TRBD1. This CDR3 spans 14 amino acids. The germline gives CDR1 SGDLS, CDR2 YYNGEE. The CDR3 sequence is CASSAGQGSNEQFF. CDR3 bases: TGTGCCAGCAGCGCCGGACAGGGTTCCAATGAGCAATTCTTC.

The genes are TRBV5-6 and TRBJ1-2; D gene uncertain. This CDR3 spans 12 amino acids. The V gene's germline CDR1 is SGHDT and CDR2 YYEEEE. Between the trimmed V and J ends, which lost 2 bases and 6 bases, there was a span of 8 bases. The CDR3 DNA is TGTGCCAGCAGCTTCTTCGGAGATGGCTACACCTTC. It yields the protein CASSFFGDGYTF.